Following are 21 T cell receptor beta chains from one sample sequenced in a study of T cells in localized non-small cell lung cancer. Libraries were prepared by immunoSEQ multiplex PCR; TCRdb keeps only in-frame clonotypes and omits some of them. The sample has over a thousand clones, 30% to 45% seen once; the top ten hold about 6.3%. The sequenced sample was lung tumor tissue, obtained before any cancer treatment. The receptors come from a female donor at least 60 years old with stage II lung adenocarcinoma.

This clone is termed medium-sized. The chain employs TRBV11-3 and TRBJ2-3, with 13 bases lining up with TRBD2. The CDR3 is made up of 15 amino acids. The germline V gene encodes CDR1 SGHNT and CDR2 YENEEA. V lost 5 bases and J lost 4; bases outside the gene matches: 3. CDR3 nucleotides: TGTGCCAGCAGCCCAGGACTAGCGGGAGCAGATACGCAGTATTTT. Protein sequence: CASSPGLAGADTQYF.

This clone has more than one count but fewer than ten. The V call is TRBV5-1, the J call TRBJ1-4; D unresolved. V lost 0 bases, J lost 7 bases, and 13 bases lay in between. The length of the CDR3 is 15 residues. Germline V gene data show CDR1 as SGHRS and CDR2 as YFSETQ. CDR3 loop: CASSLVGNRGEKLFF. CDR3 nucleotides: TGCGCCAGCAGCTTGGTGGGGAATCGTGGTGAAAAACTGTTTTTT.

This clone appeared a single time. This chain joins TRBV28 and TRBJ1-5; the D is unclear. The CDR3 length is 16 residues. Trimming removed 5 bases from V and 3 bases from J, with 17 bases in between. CDR1 MDHEN and CDR2 SYDVKM come from the germline V gene. CDR3 protein: CASSPVGILDNQPQHF. CDR3 DNA: TGTGCCAGCAGTCCTGTGGGCATCTTAGACAATCAGCCCCAGCATTTT.

There are a few counts of this clone. This rearrangement joins TRBV28 to TRBJ2-1; 7 bases align to TRBD2. Germline V gene data show CDR1 as MDHEN and CDR2 as SYDVKM. This CDR3 has 13 residues. The CDR3 loop is CASGTSDYNEQFF. In DNA, the CDR3 is TGTGCGAGCGGGACGTCCGACTACAATGAGCAGTTCTTC. Full variable domain (missing parts from reference TRBV28 and TRBJ2-1): DVKVTQSSRYLVKRTGEKVFLECVQDMDHENMFWYRQDPGLGLRLIYFSYDVKMKEKGDIPEGYSVSREKKERFSLILESASTNQTSMYLCASGTSDYNEQFFGPGTRLTVL.

The rearrangement links TRBV9 to TRBJ1-1; D is uncertain. Trimming left V 0 bases short and J 6 bases short, with 9 bases between. The CDR3 spans 13 residues. The V gene's germline CDR1 is SGDLS and CDR2 YYNGEE. The CDR3 is CASSVDLVAEAFF. CDR3 in DNA: TGTGCCAGCAGCGTAGACTTAGTGGCTGAAGCTTTCTTT.

The rearrangement uses TRBV14 and TRBJ2-1; the D gene is possibly TRBD2 (6 bases). The ends were cut back, 2 bases at V and 6 bases at J, with 11 bases in the middle. CDR1 and CDR2 (germline): SGHDN, FVKESK. The length of the CDR3 is 14 residues. CDR3 bases: TGTGCCAGCAGCCAAACGGGGACTCGCAATGAGCAGTTCTTC. Translated, it gives CASSQTGTRNEQFF.

This clone was counted between two and nine times. The rearrangement joins TRBV6-8 to TRBJ2-3; 7 bases are shared with TRBD2. V lost 4 bases to trimming and J lost 2 bases; unmatched junction nucleotides: 6. Germline CDR1 reads MNHGY; CDR2 reads SAAAGT. The CDR3 has 15 amino acids. The CDR3, as DNA: TGTGCCAGCAGTTTTAGCGGGCGGGACACAGATACGCAGTATTTT. It encodes CASSFSGRDTDTQYF.

This clone was seen more than once but under ten times. The CDR3 sequence: CASSPEAGTYNEQFF. The CDR3 DNA reads TGTGCCAGCAGCCCCGAAGCGGGGACATACAATGAGCAGTTCTTC. The chain couples TRBV7-6 to TRBJ2-1; possible D gene TRBD2, 7 bases. Trimming left V 5 bases short and J 4 bases short, with 15 bases between. CDR1 is SGHVS and CDR2 is FNYEAQ in the germline V gene. The CDR3 has 15 amino acids. Looking up the rest from reference TRBV7-6 and TRBJ2-1 gives the full variable domain: GAGVSQSPRYKVTKRGQDVALRCDPISGHVSLYWYRQALGQGPEFLTYFNYEAQQDKSGLPNDRFSAERPEGSISTLTIQRTEQRDSAMYRCASSPEAGTYNEQFFGPGTRLTVL.

The genes are TRBV29-1 and TRBJ1-4; TRBD1 matches 10 bases. This CDR3 contains 14 residues. Germline CDR1 SQVTM, CDR2 ANQGSEA. The junction had 6 bases not matched to a gene; V was cut back by 4 bases and J by 7 bases. The CDR3 DNA reads TGCAGCGTTGGTCAGGACAGGGGGGCTGAAAAACTGTTTTTT. It translates to CSVGQDRGAEKLFF. Combining the CDR3 with reference TRBV29-1 and TRBJ1-4 gives the whole variable domain SAVISQKPSRDICQRGTSLTIQCQVDSQVTMMFWYRQQPGQSLTLIATANQGSEATYESGFVIDKFPISRPNLTFSTLTVSNMSPEDSSIYLCSVGQDRGAEKLFFGSGTQLSVL.

The rearrangement links TRBV9 to TRBJ2-1; 8 bases map to TRBD2. CDR1 is SGDLS and CDR2 is YYNGEE in the germline V gene. The CDR3 totals 15 residues. The trim removed 0 bases at V and 4 bases at J, leaving 3 bases unmatched. The CDR3 loop is CASSVDERGYNEQFF. CDR3 coding DNA: TGTGCCAGCAGCGTAGACGAGCGGGGGTACAATGAGCAGTTCTTC.

The CDR3: CSGSKGGGNSPLHF. The CDR3 DNA reads as TGCAGCGGCTCCAAGGGAGGGGGCAATTCACCCCTCCACTTT. The chain employs TRBV29-1 and TRBJ1-6, with 7 bases lining up with TRBD1. The trim removed 7 bases at V and 7 bases at J, leaving 10 bases unmatched. Germline CDR1 reads SQVTM; CDR2 reads ANQGSEA. The length of the CDR3 is 14 residues.

The chain carries TRBV11-3 and TRBJ2-3; D unresolved. Germline-derived CDR1 and CDR2 are SGHNT and YENEEA. The CDR3 runs to 15 residues. Trimming took 8 bases from V and 0 from J, leaving 15 bases between them. CDR3 in DNA: TGTGCCAGCCTGCTGGGCGGAACTAGCACAGATACGCAGTATTTT. It translates to CASLLGGTSTDTQYF.

V is TRBV10-3 and J is TRBJ1-1; D gene unclear. CDR3 length equals 16 residues. The V and J ends lost 10 bases and 2 bases respectively, with 23 bases between them. CDR1 is ENHRY and CDR2 is SYGVKD in the germline V gene. The CDR3 sequence is CASPRSQRQPNTEAFF. The CDR3 bases are TGTGCCAGCCCAAGGTCACAGCGACAACCAAACACTGAAGCTTTCTTT.

V gene TRBV11-3 combines with J gene TRBJ2-1, with D perhaps TRBD2 (5 bases). Trimming pared 4 bases from V and 1 base from J, leaving 11 bases between. The CDR3 contains 15 residues. Germline assignment: CDR1 SGHNT and CDR2 YENEEA. As DNA, the CDR3 is TGTGCCAGCAGCTATGGAGGTAGGTCCTACAATGAGCAGTTCTTC. As protein: CASSYGGRSYNEQFF.

The chain is built from TRBV28 and TRBJ2-3; 7 positions agree with TRBD2. The CDR3 totals 17 residues. Unmatched junction bases numbered 9, after V lost 3 bases and J lost 0 bases. Germline V gene lookup returns CDR1 MDHEN and CDR2 SYDVKM. As DNA, the CDR3 is TGTGCCAGCAGTTTTCGTGCGGGGGAGACTAGCACAGATACGCAGTATTTT. Its protein is CASSFRAGETSTDTQYF. The full variable domain, its missing parts supplied by reference TRBV28 and TRBJ2-3, is DVKVTQSSRYLVKRTGEKVFLECVQDMDHENMFWYRQDPGLGLRLIYFSYDVKMKEKGDIPEGYSVSREKKERFSLILESASTNQTSMYLCASSFRAGETSTDTQYFGPGTRLTVL.

This clone is medium-sized (0.01 to 0.1%) in the sample. J is TRBJ1-2 and V is TRBV7-6; 8 bases align to TRBD1. With 3 bases clipped from V and 4 bases from J, the junction kept 10 bases outside the gene matches. The CDR3 consists of 16 residues. From germline, CDR1 is SGHVS and CDR2 FNYEAQ. The CDR3 region has the DNA TGTGCCAGCAGCTTGGCGGGGCAGGGGGCCAGCTATGGCTACACCTTC. The encoded protein is CASSLAGQGASYGYTF.

The J gene is TRBJ1-4, the V gene TRBV30; D is undetermined. The germline V and J ends were trimmed by 0 bases and 5 bases, with 7 bases remaining between them. CDR1 is GTSNPN and CDR2 is SVGIG in the germline V gene (reference sequence). This CDR3 spans 13 amino acids. In nucleotides, the CDR3 is TGTGCCTGGAGTGTTATGCAGAATGAAAAACTGTTTTTT. This encodes CAWSVMQNEKLFF.

This clone is classed as medium-sized. This rearrangement joins TRBV6-8 to TRBJ2-5; no firm D call. The CDR3 covers 13 residues. Trimming removed 6 bases at V and 3 bases at J, with 11 bases between. Germline CDR1 is MNHGY and CDR2 is SAAAGT. The CDR3 nucleotides are TGTGCCAGCAGCTGGGCCCCGGAAGAGACCCAGTACTTC. Amino acids: CASSWAPEETQYF.

This clone was counted a few times. The gene calls are TRBV29-1 and TRBJ1-3; D not resolved. V shed 4 bases and J shed 4 bases, with 8 bases lying between them. The CDR3 covers 12 residues. The germline gives CDR1 SQVTM, CDR2 ANQGSEA. The CDR3 is CSVAQAGNTIYF. CDR3 nucleotides: TGCAGCGTTGCTCAGGCAGGAAACACCATATATTTT.

The chain uses TRBV4-1 and TRBJ2-5; unclear D gene. The ends were cut back, 0 bases at V and 0 bases at J, with 8 bases in the middle. CDR1 is MGHRA and CDR2 is YSYEKL in the germline V gene. CDR3 length equals 15 residues. The CDR3 is CASSQDYLYQETQYF. The CDR3 DNA sequence: TGCGCCAGCAGCCAAGATTACCTGTACCAAGAGACCCAGTACTTC.

This rearrangement joins TRBV28 to TRBJ2-5, with 12 bases aligning to TRBD2. Germline values: CDR1 MDHEN, CDR2 SYDVKM. The CDR3 is made up of 16 amino acids. DNA for the CDR3: TGTGTTCCGGGACTAGCGGGCGGAGGAGGCGGGGAGACCCAGTACTTC. Encoded protein: CVPGLAGGGGGETQYF. The whole variable domain, remainder taken from reference TRBV28 and TRBJ2-5, is DVKVTQSSRYLVKRTGEKVFLECVQDMDHENMFWYRQDPGLGLRLIYFSYDVKMKEKGDIPEGYSVSREKKERFSLILESASTNQTSMYLCVPGLAGGGGGETQYFGPGTRLLVL.